This T cell receptor (beta chain) was obtained from a study of cytomegalovirus exposure and HLA in healthy donors. Across the study: Caucasian-associated ancestry cluster membership applied to approximately 80% of around 400 genotyped donors. Study results and caveats: In vitro work confirmed that a few CMV-associated chains recognize CMV antigens. In a later analysis, a missense DCLRE1C variant was linked to TCR beta V- and J-gene trimming.

CDR3 size: 14 residues. V lost 6 bases to trimming and J lost 2 bases, with 11 bases between them. Germline V CDR1 and CDR2: MDHEN, SYDVKM. The PCR used 60 Vbeta and 13 Jbeta primers. Profiled with immunoSEQ multiplex PCR; TCRdb holds only in-frame clones, not every one. This table has 170,000 or so clones, 80% to 85% appearing once. This clone was seen just once. What it binds is unknown. The rearrangement joins TRBV28 to TRBJ1-5, with D perhaps matching TRBD1 (5 bases). The TCR was taken from a man younger than 30 in good health and CMV-seronegative. Sequenced input: PBMCs. The CDR3 DNA sequence: TGTGCCAGCAGGGCCCGACAGCGCAATCAGCCCCAGCATTTT. It yields the protein CASRARQRNQPQHF.